One and the same sample provided the 11 T cell receptor beta chains below, sequenced in a study of shared clonotypes between healthy human individuals. Here immunoSEQ multiplex PCR was the method, and the copy in TCRdb shows in-frame clones only, minus some. The repertoire holds about 690,000 clones, with about 90% as singletons. The sample consisted of memory CD8+ T cells from PBMCs. Subset denoted: CD45RO+ cells pooled with CCR7-negative TemRA cells. These receptors were obtained from a man younger than 35 in good health. Some clones in this sample may be carry-over from other donors' samples.

The chain links TRBV27 to TRBJ2-7, with 12 bases that match TRBD2. Germline assignment: CDR1 MNHEY and CDR2 SMNVEV (reference sequence). Trimming cost V 2 bases and J 7 bases; bases outside gene matches: 3. This CDR3 has 14 amino acids. The CDR3: CASSLRTSGEEQYF. The CDR3 nucleotides read TGTGCCAGCAGTTTACGGACTAGCGGGGAAGAGCAGTACTTC.

This clone appeared once. The chain employs TRBV7-9 and TRBJ2-5; D might be TRBD2 (6 bases). The DNA end is a closer match to TRBJ2-7, so the J assignment may be wrong. The CDR3 covers 14 residues. Germline V gives CDR1 SEHNR, CDR2 FQNEAQ (reference sequence). This CDR3 reads CASRRHLPGSEQYF. The DNA for the CDR3 is TGTGCCAGCAGGCGTCATCTGCCCGGGAGCGAGCAGTACTTC.

Written as DNA, the CDR3 is TGCGCCAGCAGCCAAGATCCTAGCAGGGGGCGTTCCGGGGAGCTGTTTTTT. Translating gives CASSQDPSRGRSGELFF. The chain joins TRBV4-1 to TRBJ2-2; 8 bases are a match to TRBD1. The junction had 9 bases not matched to a gene; V was cut back by 0 bases and J by 6 bases. The CDR3 length is 17 residues. Germline-derived CDR1 and CDR2 are MGHRA and YSYEKL.

V gene TRBV5-6 combines with J gene TRBJ2-5; 9 bases are shared with TRBD1. Germline trimming cut 1 base from V and 2 bases from J; bases unmatched to any gene: 15. The CDR3 contains 19 residues. Per germline, CDR1 SGHDT and CDR2 YYEEEE. This CDR3 is CASSLTRDRVRLGQETQYF. The CDR3 nucleotides read TGTGCCAGCAGCTTGACCCGGGACAGGGTTAGGTTGGGACAAGAGACCCAGTACTTC.

This chain uses TRBV7-9 with TRBJ1-2; D remains ambiguous. V was trimmed by 5 bases and J by 8 bases, leaving 12 bases between them. CDR1 is SEHNR, CDR2 FQNEAQ, per germline (reference sequence). This CDR3 contains 12 residues. Here the CDR3 reads CASSTLSDGYTF. DNA of the CDR3: TGTGCCAGCAGCACATTGAGCGACGGCTACACCTTC.

The rearrangement links TRBV9 to TRBJ2-7; the match to TRBD2 covers 13 bases. This CDR3 is built from 15 residues. J lost 3 bases, V lost 2 bases, and 2 bases had no gene match. Germline V gives CDR1 SGDLS, CDR2 YYNGEE. CDR3 DNA sequence: TGTGCCAGCAGCGTCGGGACTAGCGGGGTCTACGAGCAGTACTTC. Protein product: CASSVGTSGVYEQYF.

This clone was detected only a few times. This chain joins TRBV10-1 and TRBJ1-1; possible D gene TRBD1, 6 bases. The CDR3 length is 13 residues. V shed 2 bases and J shed 7 bases, with 11 bases lying between them. Germline V gene lookup returns CDR1 WNHNN and CDR2 SYGVQD (reference sequence). The CDR3 DNA is TGCGCCAGCAGTGAGCCAGGGGCTGATGAAGCTTTCTTT. This translates into CASSEPGADEAFF.

The chain employs TRBV9 and TRBJ2-1; 13 bases are shared with TRBD2. Germline V gene sequence: CDR1 SGDLS, CDR2 YYNGEE. V was pared by 4 bases and J by 9 bases, with 13 bases of the junction left unmatched. The CDR3 sequence is 17 residues long. The CDR3 sequence is CASSTRRGTSGIGEQFF. CDR3 in DNA: TGTGCCAGCAGCACACGCCGAGGGACTAGCGGGATTGGTGAGCAGTTCTTC.

CDR3 loop: CASSVAASGTHEQYF. In DNA, the CDR3 is TGTGCCAGCAGCGTAGCGGCTAGCGGGACTCACGAGCAGTACTTC. The rearrangement links TRBV9 to TRBJ2-7, with 9 bases that match TRBD2. V trimming: 0 bases; J trimming: 5 bases; junction bases outside the gene matches: 6. Germline CDR1 is SGDLS and CDR2 is YYNGEE. The CDR3 sequence is 15 residues long. Filled out from reference TRBV9 and TRBJ2-7, the complete variable domain reads DSGVTQTPKHLITATGQRVTLRCSPRSGDLSVYWYQQSLDQGLQFLIQYYNGEERAKGNILERFSAQQFPDLHSELNLSSLELGDSALYFCASSVAASGTHEQYFGPGTRLTVT.

The J gene is TRBJ2-1, the V gene TRBV11-3; D is unclear. V shed 0 bases and J shed 8 bases, with 2 bases lying between them. CDR3 length: 11 amino acids. Germline CDR1 is SGHNT and CDR2 is YENEEA. CDR3 loop: CASSLDDEQFF. For the CDR3, the DNA is TGTGCCAGCAGCTTAGACGATGAGCAGTTCTTC. Filled out from reference TRBV11-3 and TRBJ2-1, the complete variable domain reads EAGVVQSPRYKIIEKKQPVAFWCNPISGHNTLYWYLQNLGQGPELLIRYENEEAVDDSQLPKDRFSAERLKGVDSTLKIQPAELGDSAVYLCASSLDDEQFFGPGTRLTVL.

This sequence joins TRBV4-1 and TRBJ1-5; D not certain. Trimming shortened V by 4 bases and J by 9 bases, and 13 bases separated the two germline ends. Germline V gives CDR1 MGHRA, CDR2 YSYEKL. The CDR3 runs 13 residues. The CDR3: CASSLTVGGPQHF. The DNA of the CDR3 is TGCGCCAGCAGCCTAACGGTCGGAGGGCCCCAGCATTTT.